This T cell receptor (beta chain) stems from a study of T-cell reconstitution after alpha-beta-depleted transplantation in children. General study points: By one year post-transplant, T-cell counts and diversity largely arose from T cells that were newly produced. TCRbeta diversity was high at day 60 in some patients (a result of surviving recipient T cells and thymic progenitors). As was reported, about two months after transplant, alpha-beta T cells came from several hundred expanded graft clones.

The sample holds many counts of this clonotype. Its antigen is still unknown. During its preparation, the TCRbeta library received unique molecular identifiers. TCRdb recomputed calls from the PCR reads with MiXCR, one row per CDR3 protein. The table includes fewer than 250,000 distinct CDR3 sequences, just under 8.5% detected once. The germline gives CDR1 SQVTM, CDR2 ANQGSEA. The CDR3 extends over 15 amino acids. The source material was PBMCs, mostly from graft donor cells, sampled 180 days after TCRalphabeta/CD19-depleted stem cell transplant. This receptor was taken from a male patient younger than 18 who had a stem cell transplant for acute lymphoblastic leukemia, so the T cells may come from the graft donor. The chain is built from TRBV29-1 and TRBJ2-1; TRBD2 agrees at 11 bases. The CDR3 is CAITFSGRVYNEQFF. The CDR3 nucleotides read TGCGCGATTACCTTTAGCGGGAGGGTGTACAATGAGCAGTTCTTC.